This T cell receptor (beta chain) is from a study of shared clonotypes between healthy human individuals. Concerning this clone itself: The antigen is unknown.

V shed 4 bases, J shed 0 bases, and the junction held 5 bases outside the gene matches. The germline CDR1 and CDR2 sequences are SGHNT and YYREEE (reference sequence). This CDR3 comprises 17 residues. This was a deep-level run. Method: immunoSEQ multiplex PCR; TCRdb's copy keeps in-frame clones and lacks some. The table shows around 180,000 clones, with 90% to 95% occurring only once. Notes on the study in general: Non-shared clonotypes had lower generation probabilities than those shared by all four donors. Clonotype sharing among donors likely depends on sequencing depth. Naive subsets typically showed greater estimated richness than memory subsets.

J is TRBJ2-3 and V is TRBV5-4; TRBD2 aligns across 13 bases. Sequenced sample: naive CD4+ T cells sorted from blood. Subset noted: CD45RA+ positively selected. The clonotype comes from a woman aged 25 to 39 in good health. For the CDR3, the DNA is TGTGCCAGCAGCGAGGGACTAGCGGGACCTAGCACAGATACGCAGTATTTT. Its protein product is CASSEGLAGPSTDTQYF.